This T cell receptor (beta chain) was retrieved from a study of T cell repertoires in cytomegalovirus infection. Background on the study: Selection of CMV epitopes for the study included recently identified HLA-C-restricted and well-studied HLA-B-restricted ones. Signatures in public TCR beta sequences pointed to both CMV infection and matching HLA type. Study-level points and caveats: HLA-C-restricted CMV-specific TCR beta clonotypes prevailed in the ex vivo response. Identification of carriers of CMV plus the relevant HLA was performed using cumulative public TCR beta family frequency.

A remark on this clonotype: Its target is not known.

TCRdb ran MiXCR on the reads and lists one entry per CDR3 protein. The table lists a few hundred thousand distinct CDR3 sequences, 40% of them singletons. The sample was cultured PBMCs, taken from culture after CMV antigen stimulation. The sequence derives from a human donor in good health (CMV status not recorded). Some clones in this sample may be carry-over from other donors' samples.

CDR3 sequence: CASSKHTGTQLLYGYTF. DNA for the CDR3: TGTGCCAGCAGCAAACACACCGGGACTCAACTCCTCTATGGCTACACCTTC. V usage is TRBV21-1 and J usage is TRBJ1-2. TRBV21-1 is a pseudogene. This CDR3 contains 17 residues.